This is a list of T cell receptor beta chains from one sample in a study of T cell responses to AZD1222 COVID-19 vaccine. TCRdb's copy holds only in-frame clones and misses some; the assay was immunoSEQ multiplex PCR. The table lists 84,000 or so clones, 90% of them singletons. Sample: peripheral blood, taken 28 days after the second AZD1222 dose. These receptors were taken from an adult who received the AZD1222 COVID-19 vaccine. Each CDR3 is given without its conserved first and last residue.

14	TRBV4-2	TRBJ1-5	ASSQGEGLSNQPQH
12	TRBV28	TRBJ2-3	ASSPSRGIDTQY
13	TRBV6-5	TRBJ1-1	ASSYSPGRGTEAF
11	TRBV6-5	TRBJ2-1	AIAVLGYNEQF
11	TRBV6-1	TRBJ1-5	ASSDRDSGPQH
12	TRBV11-3	TRBJ2-7	ASSLMRGAYEQY
10	TRBV12-3/TRBV12-4	TRBJ2-7	ASSLSLGTVH
9	TRBV12-3/TRBV12-4	TRBJ2-1	ASSLLREQF
14	TRBV2	TRBJ1-3	ASSKDNSFSGNTIY
11	TRBV11-3	TRBJ2-1	ASSLGTSLEQF
10	TRBV5-4	TRBJ2-3	ASSLLSDTQY
11	TRBV19	TRBJ2-1	ASSRDRYNEQF
12	TRBV7-8	TRBJ2-4	ASSSRGAKNIQY
11	TRBV5-1	TRBJ2-5	ASHSSGLETQY
10	TRBV5-4	TRBJ2-3	ASSLGLDTQY
14	TRBV24-1	TRBJ2-3	ATSDPGQGSTDTQY
10	TRBV5-6	TRBJ2-7	ASSLNHYEQY
13	TRBV12-5	TRBJ2-7	ASGHTTGGYYEQY
13	TRBV6-5	TRBJ1-6	ASKEQGRFHSPLH
12	TRBV11-1	TRBJ2-1	ASTYGGSVNEQF
14	TRBV24-1	TRBJ2-3	ATSDSGGRAGDTQY
12	TRBV6-2/TRBV6-3	TRBJ1-4	ASSSFETNEKLF
11	TRBV11-3	TRBJ2-7	ASSPERSTEQY
14	TRBV4-2	TRBJ2-1	ASSQNMGGGANEQF
12	TRBV6-1	TRBJ2-3	ASSEDYSPDTQY
13	TRBV7-2	TRBJ2-7	ASHPMGARSYEQY